These 22 T cell receptor beta chains were sequenced from one sample in a study of blood T cell repertoires in COVID-19 (dated by TCRdb to about 2020). The protocol used for the library was the immunoSEQ multiplex PCR assay. The clones in this table, taken by TCRdb from immuneACCESS, are in-frame only. Not every clone is retained; where verified, under half of the shortfall comes from an unresolved V gene, and the cause of the rest is unknown. Present in this sample are under 150,000 clones, approximately 85% of which were seen just once. The ten largest clonotypes hold roughly 4.5% of the sample. Sequencing input: peripheral blood. The receptors stem from a human donor in a cohort sampled during active COVID-19.

The rearrangement joins TRBV6-4 to TRBJ1-6, with 10 bases matching TRBD1. Per germline, CDR1 MRHNA and CDR2 SNTAGT. Losses at the gene ends were 6 bases for V and 10 bases for J; bases not matched to a gene: 6. The CDR3 has 14 residues. CDR3: CASSRDRGDSPLHF. CDR3 DNA: TGTGCCAGCAGCCGGGACAGGGGAGACTCACCCCTCCACTTT.

This chain links TRBV19 with TRBJ1-6, with D tentatively TRBD1 (6 bases). The germline V gene has CDR1 LNHDA and CDR2 SQIVND (reference sequence). The V end lost 3 bases, the J end lost 9 bases, and 15 bases lay between the germline ends. This CDR3 comprises 15 residues. CDR3 amino acids: CASSMLPGGSSPLHF. CDR3 coding DNA: TGTGCCAGTAGTATGTTGCCGGGGGGCAGTTCACCCCTCCACTTT. Complete variable domain (other parts from reference TRBV19 and TRBJ1-6): DGGITQSPKYLFRKEGQNVTLSCEQNLNHDAMYWYRQDPGQGLRLIYYSQIVNDFQKGDIAEGYSVSREKKESFPLTVTSAQKNPTAFYLCASSMLPGGSSPLHFGNGTRLTVT.

V usage is TRBV25-1 and J usage is TRBJ2-5, with 14 positions matching TRBD2. This CDR3 contains 17 residues. V was pared by 6 bases and J by 4 bases, with 10 bases of the junction left unmatched. Germline V CDR1 and CDR2: MGHDK, SYGVNS. CDR3 amino acids: CASSTSPGLAGGETQYF. CDR3 nucleotide sequence: TGTGCCAGCAGCACCTCCCCAGGACTAGCGGGAGGAGAGACCCAGTACTTC.

The chain employs TRBV19 and TRBJ1-6, with D possibly TRBD1 on 5 matching bases. Germline assignment: CDR1 LNHDA and CDR2 SQIVND (reference sequence). The CDR3 totals 16 residues. V gave up 7 bases and J gave up 0 bases, with 13 bases separating them. The CDR3: CASNLRESSYNSPLHF. The CDR3 DNA is TGTGCCAGTAACCTCAGGGAATCCTCCTATAATTCACCCCTCCACTTT.

The chain is built from TRBV4-1 and TRBJ1-2, with TRBD1 as a possible D gene (5 bases). The CDR3 runs 16 residues. Between the trimmed V and J ends, which lost 0 bases and 5 bases, there was a span of 16 bases. Germline CDR1 reads MGHRA; CDR2 reads YSYEKL. Here the CDR3 DNA reads TGCGCCAGCAGCCAAGATCTTCTGGGGCTGGGGTATGGCTACACCTTC. Its translation: CASSQDLLGLGYGYTF.

The chain carries TRBV7-9 and TRBJ1-2; D gene ambiguous. Germline V CDR1 and CDR2: SEHNR, FQNEAQ (reference sequence). V was shortened by 3 bases and J by 10 bases, with 12 bases between the two germline ends. The CDR3 is 12 amino acids. As DNA, the CDR3 is TGTGCCAGCAGCTTCAGCGTGGACTTCTACACCTTC. Encoded protein: CASSFSVDFYTF.

The chain links TRBV7-2 to TRBJ2-3; 10 nucleotides match TRBD2. V trimming: 0 bases; J trimming: 14 bases; junction bases outside the gene matches: 8. CDR1 and CDR2 from the germline V gene are SGHTA and FQGNSA. CDR3 length equals 14 residues. CDR3 residues: CASSLAKRGGPPYF. The CDR3 DNA sequence: TGTGCCAGCAGCTTAGCTAAGCGGGGGGGCCCTCCGTATTTT.

In its sample, this clone was seen once. This chain connects TRBV7-6 to TRBJ2-3; possible D gene TRBD1, 6 bases. Germline values: CDR1 SGHVS, CDR2 FNYEAQ. The CDR3 length is 15 residues. V was pared by 3 bases and J by 0 bases, with 10 bases between. The CDR3 region is CASSLSTGSTDTQYF. CDR3 DNA: TGTGCCAGCAGCTTGTCGACAGGAAGCACAGATACGCAGTATTTT.

This chain links TRBV6-2 or TRBV6-3 with TRBJ2-1, with TRBD2 identical over 11 bases. CDR1 is MNHEY and CDR2 is SVGEGT in the germline V gene. There are 16 residues in the CDR3. J was trimmed by 5 bases and V by 4 bases; bases with no gene match: 7. The CDR3 DNA reads TGTGCCAGCAGTTCCCAACTAGCGGGAGACCACAATGAGCAGTTCTTC. This sequence encodes CASSSQLAGDHNEQFF.

The chain has TRBV5-5 and TRBJ1-4, with D possibly matching TRBD1 (5 bases). CDR1 is SGHKS, CDR2 YYEKEE, per germline (reference sequence). CDR3 length equals 16 residues. Trimming shortened V by 0 bases and J by 0 bases, and 9 bases separated the two germline ends. The CDR3: CASSLGQSATNEKLFF. CDR3 nucleotides: TGTGCCAGCAGCTTGGGACAGTCTGCAACTAATGAAAAACTGTTTTTT.

This rearrangement joins TRBV7-8 to TRBJ1-3; D uncertain. The CDR3 is 15 amino acids. The germline V and J ends were trimmed by 5 bases and 2 bases, with 13 bases remaining between them. Germline loops: CDR1 SGHVS, CDR2 FQNEAQ. The CDR3 nucleotides read TGTGCCAGCAGCCCCCTTCACGGGACTGGAAACACCATATATTTT. Protein: CASSPLHGTGNTIYF.

The chain couples TRBV6-5 to TRBJ1-1; 10 nucleotides agree with TRBD1. Germline V CDR1 and CDR2: MNHEY, SVGAGI. With V trimmed by 5 bases and J by 2 bases, 5 bases remained unmatched. CDR3 size: 15 residues. The CDR3 DNA reads TGTGCCAGCAGTCCCGACAGGGGGCGAAACACTGAAGCTTTCTTT. Translation gives CASSPDRGRNTEAFF.

V usage is TRBV7-2 and J usage is TRBJ2-1, with TRBD2 matching over 8 bases. CDR1 and CDR2 from the germline V gene are SGHTA and FQGNSA. There are 15 residues in the CDR3. V was clipped by 8 bases and J by 4 bases; unmatched bases: 10. The CDR3 reads CASAPPGLGYNEQFF. The CDR3 DNA sequence: TGTGCCAGCGCACCGCCGGGACTAGGTTACAATGAGCAGTTCTTC.

V gene TRBV20-1 combines with J gene TRBJ2-5; no reliable D call. V was clipped by 2 bases and J by 8 bases, with 6 bases between them. The CDR3 contains 10 residues. CDR1 and CDR2 from the germline V gene are DFQATT and SNEGSKA (reference sequence). The CDR3 sequence: CSARTITQYF. The CDR3, as DNA: TGCAGTGCTAGAACAATAACCCAGTACTTC.

The V call is TRBV4-3, the J call TRBJ2-2; 8 bases agree with TRBD2. This CDR3 region has 15 residues. Germline CDR1 reads LGHNA; CDR2 reads YSLEER. Trimming took 5 bases from V and 1 from J; bases not matched to a gene: 3. The CDR3 loop reads CASSTGLVNTGELFF. In nucleotides, the CDR3 is TGCGCCAGCAGCACGGGACTAGTGAACACCGGGGAGCTGTTTTTT.

The chain uses TRBV6-2 or TRBV6-3 and TRBJ1-2, with TRBD1 as a possible D gene (5 bases). Trimming pared 0 bases from V and 5 bases from J, leaving 13 bases between. Germline V lookup: CDR1 MNHEY, CDR2 SVGEGT. CDR3 length: 15 residues. The CDR3 loop is CASSYSAGIVYGYTF. In DNA form, the CDR3 reads TGTGCCAGCAGTTACTCGGCAGGGATCGTGTATGGCTACACCTTC.

V is TRBV9 and J is TRBJ1-4; a weak D match, TRBD1 (5 bases). This CDR3 comprises 14 residues. V was trimmed by 4 bases and J by 1 base, leaving 8 bases between them. CDR1 is SGDLS and CDR2 is YYNGEE in the germline V gene. The CDR3 DNA reads as TGTGCCAGCAGCCGGGGGATAACTAATGAAAAACTGTTTTTT. Its protein is CASSRGITNEKLFF.

The chain recombines TRBV18 with TRBJ1-1; TRBD1 matches at 11 bases. After removal of 0 bases from V and 1 base from J, the junction contained 4 bases not matched to a gene. The CDR3 consists of 17 residues. Germline V gene sequence: CDR1 KGHSH, CDR2 LQKENI. CDR3 region: CASSPPWTGGANTEAFF. CDR3 DNA: TGTGCCAGCTCACCACCGTGGACAGGGGGCGCGAACACTGAAGCTTTCTTT.

The rearrangement uses TRBV5-3 and TRBJ1-4, with D perhaps TRBD1 (5 bases). TRBV5-3 is annotated as an ORF whose role is uncertain. The V end was cut by 4 bases, the J end by 0 bases, with 16 bases between. The CDR3 contains 17 residues. This CDR3 is CARSPWSREATNEKLFF. DNA of the CDR3: TGTGCCAGAAGCCCGTGGAGCAGGGAGGCAACTAATGAAAAACTGTTTTTT.

CDR3 sequence: CASSLSPDSYGYTF. As DNA, the CDR3 is TGTGCCAGCAGTTTATCCCCGGACAGTTATGGCTACACCTTC. The rearrangement joins TRBV27 to TRBJ1-2, with TRBD1 as a possible D gene (6 bases). CDR1 MNHEY and CDR2 SMNVEV come from the germline V gene (reference sequence). The length of the CDR3 is 14 residues. V was shortened by 0 bases and J by 5 bases, with 10 bases between the two germline ends.

The table lists this clone with many counts. This chain joins TRBV6-5 and TRBJ1-2; 7 bases are a match to TRBD1. Germline CDR1 is MNHEY and CDR2 is SVGAGI. The CDR3 contains 15 residues. Trimming took 6 bases from V and 4 from J; bases not matched to a gene: 11. The CDR3 bases are TGTGCCAGCAGCTCTGGGACAGCAAAATCCTATGGCTACACCTTC. Protein sequence: CASSSGTAKSYGYTF.

V gene TRBV6-2 or TRBV6-3 combines with J gene TRBJ2-7, with 8 bases aligning to TRBD1. V shed 2 bases, J shed 1 base, and the junction held 4 bases outside the gene matches. The CDR3 totals 15 residues. Germline values: CDR1 MNHEY, CDR2 SVGEGT. CDR3 nucleotide sequence: TGTGCCAGCAGTTACCCGCAGGGGGCATCCTACGAGCAGTACTTC. This codes for CASSYPQGASYEQYF.